A selection of T cell receptor beta chains follows, all from one sample in a study of OX40 agonist ivuxolimab in advanced cancers. Data came from immunoSEQ multiplex PCR; TCRdb stores just in-frame clones and leaves some out. The sample has around 41,000 clones; roughly 91% are singletons. Sequences were derived from CD4+ or CD8+ T cells sorted from blood, sampled in a trial of the OX40 agonist ivuxolimab. The receptors derive from an adult with an advanced solid tumor such as melanoma, head and neck, liver or kidney cancer. The CDR3 runs from the conserved cysteine through the conserved F or W. The D gene is left open where the match is weak. The size of a clone is reported for some rows only, either as once, few or many, or as a class for expanded clones.

>TRBJ2-2|TRBV7-9|NA|NA
CASSPAPGTGELFF
TGTGCCAGCAGCCCGGCCCCGGGCACCGGGGAGCTGTTTTTT
>TRBJ1-1|TRBV18|NA|NA
CASSPGARNTEAFF
TGTGCCAGCTCACCCGGGGCAAGGAACACTGAAGCTTTCTTT
>TRBJ2-7|TRBV7-2|few|TRBD2
CASSSSGTSYEQYF
TGTGCCAGCAGCAGTAGCGGGACCTCCTACGAGCAGTACTTC
>TRBJ2-6|TRBV18|NA|NA
CASSSGISGANVLTF
TGTGCCAGCTCCTCAGGAATCTCTGGGGCCAACGTCCTGACTTTC
>TRBJ2-7|TRBV5-5|NA|NA
CASSPTVEIYEQYF
TGTGCCAGCAGCCCGACAGTGGAGATCTACGAGCAGTACTTC
>TRBJ2-3|TRBV7-9|NA|NA
CASSRPLPDSSTDTQYF
TGTGCCAGCAGCCGTCCCCTCCCGGACAGTAGCACAGATACGCAGTATTTT
>TRBJ2-3|TRBV7-3|once|NA
CASSLTHGSTDTQYF
TGTGCCAGCAGCTTAACTCATGGGAGCACAGATACGCAGTATTTT
>TRBJ1-1|TRBV7-3|few|NA
CASSLLYSTEAFF
TGTGCCAGCAGCTTATTGTACAGCACTGAAGCTTTCTTT
>TRBJ2-3|TRBV11-2|NA|NA
CASSPAADTQYF
TGTGCCAGCAGCCCGGCGGCAGATACGCAGTATTTT
>TRBJ1-6|TRBV7-9|few|NA
CASSTLLNGVRNSPLHF
TGTGCCAGCAGCACATTGCTTAACGGGGTTCGGAATTCACCCCTCCACTTT
>TRBJ2-5|TRBV5-1|NA|NA
CASSFGETQYF
TGCGCCAGCAGCTTTGGAGAGACCCAGTACTTC
>TRBJ1-1|TRBV7-2|NA|TRBD1
CASSLQSGGESAFF
TGTGCCAGCAGCTTACAGTCAGGGGGCGAATCAGCTTTCTTT
>TRBJ2-5|TRBV9|NA|TRBD1
CASSGTGFGGETQYF
TGTGCCAGCAGCGGGACAGGGTTTGGGGGAGAGACCCAGTACTTC
>TRBJ2-2|TRBV7-9|NA|TRBD1
CASRLGQGNTGELFF
TGTGCCAGCAGGCTGGGACAGGGGAACACCGGGGAGCTGTTTTTT
>TRBJ1-3|TRBV7-9|NA|NA
CASSASSGNTIYF
TGTGCCAGCAGCGCAAGCTCTGGAAACACCATATATTTT
>TRBJ2-5|TRBV18|NA|NA
CASSPTAGQETQYF
TGTGCCAGCTCACCAACGGCAGGCCAAGAGACCCAGTACTTC
>TRBJ2-5|TRBV18|NA|NA
CASSLGFKETQYF
TGTGCCAGCTCACTAGGTTTTAAAGAGACCCAGTACTTC
>TRBJ1-6|TRBV5-1|NA|NA
CASSLAELGTTLHF
TGCGCCAGCAGCTTGGCCGAACTCGGGACAACCCTCCACTTT
>TRBJ1-2|TRBV15|NA|NA
CATSREATGYTF
TGTGCCACCAGCAGAGAGGCTACCGGCTACACCTTC
>TRBJ1-3|TRBV5-1|NA|NA
CASSLGGGLRSGNTIYF
TGCGCCAGCAGCTTGGGCGGAGGGCTGCGCTCTGGAAACACCATATATTTT